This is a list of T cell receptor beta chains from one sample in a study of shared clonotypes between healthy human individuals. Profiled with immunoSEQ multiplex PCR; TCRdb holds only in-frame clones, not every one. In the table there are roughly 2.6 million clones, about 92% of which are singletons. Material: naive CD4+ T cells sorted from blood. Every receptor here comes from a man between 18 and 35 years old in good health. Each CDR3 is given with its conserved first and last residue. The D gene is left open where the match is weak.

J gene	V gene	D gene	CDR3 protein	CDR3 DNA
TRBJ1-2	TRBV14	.	CASSPNLYGTHYGYTF	TGTGCCAGCAGCCCAAACCTTTACGGGACACACTATGGCTACACCTTC
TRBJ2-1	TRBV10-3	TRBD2	CAISPTLVRAGPHNEQFF	TGTGCCATCAGTCCCACCCTGGTCCGAGCGGGGCCTCACAATGAGCAGTTCTTC
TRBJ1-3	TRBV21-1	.	CASSATSTGTGNTIYF	TGTGCCAGCAGCGCGACATCGACAGGGACTGGAAACACCATATATTTT
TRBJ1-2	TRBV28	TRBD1	CASSFPGTGQNGYTF	TGTGCCAGCAGTTTCCCCGGGACAGGGCAAAACGGCTACACCTTC
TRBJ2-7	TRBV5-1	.	CASPTGAYEQYF	TGCGCCAGCCCAACAGGTGCGTACGAGCAGTACTTC
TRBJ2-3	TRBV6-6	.	CASTLRASTDTQYF	TGTGCCAGCACTCTGAGGGCCAGCACAGATACGCAGTATTTT
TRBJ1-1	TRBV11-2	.	CASSLLVVDTEAFF	TGTGCCAGCAGCTTATTAGTGGTTGACACTGAAGCTTTCTTT
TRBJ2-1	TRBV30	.	CAWSGSSYNEQFF	TGTGCCTGGAGTGGCAGCTCCTACAATGAGCAGTTCTTC
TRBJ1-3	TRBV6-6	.	CASSSVSLSGNTIYF	TGTGCCAGCAGTTCGGTTTCTCTCTCTGGAAACACCATATATTTT
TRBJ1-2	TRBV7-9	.	CASSRRTDAGYGYTF	TGTGCCAGCAGCCGCCGGACAGACGCGGGCTATGGCTACACCTTC
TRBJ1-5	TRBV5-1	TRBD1	CASSLGDSENQPQHF	TGCGCCAGCAGCCTCGGGGACAGCGAAAATCAGCCCCAGCATTTT
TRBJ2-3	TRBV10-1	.	CASSEEQVIRTDTQYF	TGCGCCAGCAGTGAGGAACAGGTTATTCGCACAGATACGCAGTATTTT
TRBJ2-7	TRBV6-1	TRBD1	CASSLGDSSYEQYF	TGTGCCAGCAGTCTCGGGGACAGCTCCTACGAGCAGTACTTC
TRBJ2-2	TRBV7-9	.	CASRAGQPLNTGELFF	TGTGCCAGCAGGGCCGGCCAGCCACTTAACACCGGGGAGCTGTTTTTT
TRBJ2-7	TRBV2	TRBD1	CASNTGGHEQYF	TGTGCCAGCAATACAGGGGGCCACGAGCAGTACTTC
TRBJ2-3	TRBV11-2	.	CASRTRSSTDTQYF	TGTGCCAGCAGGACAAGGTCTAGCACAGATACGCAGTATTTT
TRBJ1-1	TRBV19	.	CASSTDLNTEAFF	TGTGCCAGTAGTACGGATCTGAACACTGAAGCTTTCTTT
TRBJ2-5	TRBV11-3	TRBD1	CASSTQGAGETQYF	TGTGCCAGCAGCACCCAGGGGGCAGGGGAGACCCAGTACTTC
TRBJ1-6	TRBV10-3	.	CAIAGPQGGSPLHF	TGTGCCATAGCGGGACCCCAAGGGGGTTCACCCCTCCACTTT
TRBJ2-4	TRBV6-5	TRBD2	CASSSTGLASKNIQYF	TGTGCCAGCAGTTCTACCGGACTAGCGTCCAAAAACATTCAGTACTTC
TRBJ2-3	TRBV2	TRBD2	CASIFSGSLPDTQYF	TGTGCCAGCATTTTTAGCGGGAGCCTCCCAGATACGCAGTATTTT